These T cell receptor beta chains were read from a single sample in a study of blood T cell repertoires in COVID-19. The method was immunoSEQ multiplex PCR; TCRdb's version includes in-frame clones alone and lacks a portion of them. The sample holds more than 75,000 clones, about 90% seen once. Material: peripheral blood. The receptors stem from a man in his fifties with COVID-19, enrolled during active disease. Each CDR3 is given with its conserved first and last residue. A D gene is named only where the DNA matches it firmly. Clone size appears in some rows only: once, few, many, or a class for an expanded clone.

CDR3aa,CDR3nt,abundance,v_gene,j_gene,d_gene
CASSLQGTGRAFF,TGTGCCAGCAGTTTACAAGGGACAGGGAGAGCTTTCTTT,.,TRBV27,TRBJ1-1,TRBD1
CAISEGQGAVQPQHF,TGTGCCATCAGTGAGGGGCAGGGGGCGGTTCAGCCCCAGCATTTT,.,TRBV10-3,TRBJ1-5,TRBD1
CASSLEMRNEQYF,TGTGCCAGCAGCTTAGAGATGCGCAACGAGCAGTACTTC,.,TRBV7-9,TRBJ2-7,.
CASSQGPGANYGYTF,TGTGCCAGCAGTCAAGGGCCGGGAGCTAACTATGGCTACACCTTC,.,TRBV2,TRBJ1-2,.
CASSLYRTSGGLIKRTDTQYF,TGTGCCAGCAGCTTATACCGGACTAGCGGGGGCCTCATCAAACGCACAGATACGCAGTATTTT,.,TRBV13,TRBJ2-3,TRBD2
CASSFTHLLRGGDGEQFF,TGTGCCAGCAGCTTTACCCACCTCTTGCGGGGGGGCGATGGTGAGCAGTTCTTC,once,TRBV7-2,TRBJ2-1,TRBD2
CASSQGASGNTIYF,TGTGCCAGCAGCCAGGGGGCGTCTGGAAACACCATATATTTT,.,TRBV28,TRBJ1-3,TRBD1
CASSLALAVNEKLFF,TGTGCCAGCAGCTTAGCCCTGGCAGTTAATGAAAAACTGTTTTTT,.,TRBV7-6,TRBJ1-4,.
CATTQGPNTEAFF,TGTGCCACCACACAGGGGCCGAACACTGAAGCTTTCTTT,.,TRBV6-5,TRBJ1-1,TRBD1
CASSPTGLWAEAFF,TGTGCCAGCTCACCGACAGGGCTTTGGGCTGAAGCTTTCTTT,.,TRBV18,TRBJ1-1,TRBD1
CASSLVTGGVEQYF,TGCGCCAGCAGCTTGGTAACAGGGGGCGTCGAGCAGTACTTC,.,TRBV5-1,TRBJ2-7,TRBD1
CAWVGQGAWNTGELFF,TGTGCCTGGGTTGGACAGGGGGCCTGGAACACCGGGGAGCTGTTTTTT,.,TRBV30,TRBJ2-2,TRBD1
CASSLGPLESETQYF,TGCGCCAGCAGCTTGGGCCCTTTAGAGTCGGAGACCCAGTACTTC,.,TRBV5-1,TRBJ2-5,.
CAITQGADTEAFF,TGTGCCATCACGCAGGGGGCAGACACTGAAGCTTTCTTT,.,TRBV10-3,TRBJ1-1,TRBD1
CASSVAGGSAQPQHF,TGTGCCAGCAGCGTAGCGGGGGGTAGTGCTCAGCCCCAGCATTTT,.,TRBV9,TRBJ1-5,.
CASSQEGRVGYTF,TGCGCCAGCAGCCAAGAGGGCCGCGTTGGCTACACCTTC,.,TRBV4-1,TRBJ1-2,.
CASRLTSGGADTQYF,TGTGCCAGCAGGTTAACTAGCGGGGGGGCCGATACGCAGTATTTT,.,TRBV13,TRBJ2-3,TRBD2
CASSPGFFF,TGTGCCAGCAGCCCAGGGTTTTTCTTC,.,TRBV7-8,TRBJ2-1,.
CASSPQGLTDTQYF,TGTGCCAGCTCACCACAGGGGTTGACAGATACGCAGTATTTT,once,TRBV18,TRBJ2-3,.
CASSQTTSAFGYEQYF,TGTGCCAGCAGCCAGACGACTAGCGCGTTTGGATACGAGCAGTACTTC,.,TRBV4-2,TRBJ2-7,TRBD2
CASSRDSGEQYF,TGCGCCAGCAGTCGTGACAGTGGGGAGCAGTACTTC,once,TRBV5-1,TRBJ2-7,.
CASSKGDYGYTF,TGTGCCAGCAGTAAGGGGGACTATGGCTACACCTTC,.,TRBV2,TRBJ1-2,.
CASSLVAFQSSYNSPLHF,TGCGCCAGCAGCTTGGTAGCTTTTCAAAGCTCCTATAATTCACCCCTCCACTTT,.,TRBV5-1,TRBJ1-6,.
CASSSDRWGAEAFF,TGTGCCAGCAGCTCAGACAGGTGGGGCGCTGAAGCTTTCTTT,.,TRBV27,TRBJ1-1,.
CASSLTGSHGYTF,TGTGCCAGCAGCTTGACAGGGAGTCATGGCTACACCTTC,.,TRBV28,TRBJ1-2,TRBD1
CASRLRRDWNTGELFF,TGTGCCAGCAGACTCCGGCGGGACTGGAACACCGGGGAGCTGTTTTTT,.,TRBV11-2,TRBJ2-2,.
CASSLERGSSYEQYF,TGCGCCAGCAGCTTGGAGAGGGGGAGCTCCTACGAGCAGTACTTC,.,TRBV5-1,TRBJ2-7,.